This T cell receptor beta chain came from a study of early T cells in non-severe SARS-CoV-2 infection. Background on the study: Alpha and beta chains were unpaired, from unsorted whole-blood bulk RNA. General observations from the study: VDJdb matching favored anti-spike CD8 responses, missing private and CD4 specificities.

J was trimmed by 8 bases and V by 2 bases; bases with no gene match: 7. Germline CDR1 LNHDA, CDR2 SQIVND (reference sequence). This CDR3 has 15 amino acids. In its sample, this clonotype was seen a few times. What it recognizes is unknown. In the library, individual cDNA molecules carried attached unique molecular identifiers. TCRdb ran MiXCR on the 5' RACE reads and lists one entry per CDR3 protein. The table has around 99,000 distinct CDR3 sequences, about 15% seen once. The source of this sequence is an adult who was a healthcare worker with PCR-confirmed SARS-CoV-2 infection or an uninfected control (not recorded which). The source material was whole blood, sampled at baseline. The chain couples TRBV19 to TRBJ1-4; the match to TRBD1 covers 8 bases. The CDR3 is CASSILGTGTEKLFF. The CDR3 DNA follows: TGTGCCAGTAGTATACTGGGGACAGGCACCGAAAAACTGTTTTTT.